This entry lists 2 T cell receptor beta chains sequenced from one sample in a study of blood T cell repertoires in COVID-19. Only in-frame clones appear in the TCRdb table, and some are missing; sequencing was by immunoSEQ multiplex PCR. The data hold fewer than 250,000 clones, with roughly 80% observed a single time. Sequencing was performed on peripheral blood. The receptors were gathered from a woman aged 50 to 60 with acute or convalescent COVID-19.

The chain is built from TRBV27 and TRBJ1-1; 8 bases are a match to TRBD1. CDR1 is MNHEY and CDR2 is SMNVEV in the germline V gene (reference sequence). Trimming cost V 5 bases and J 1 base; bases outside gene matches: 3. CDR3 length: 14 amino acids. The CDR3, as DNA: TGTGCCAGCAGTGCAGGGGGCTGGAACACTGAAGCTTTCTTT. This codes for CASSAGGWNTEAFF.

The chain has TRBV30 and TRBJ2-7, with 7 bases aligning to TRBD1. This CDR3 is 16 amino acids long. The trim removed 0 bases at V and 2 bases at J, leaving 10 bases unmatched. Germline V gene lookup returns CDR1 GTSNPN and CDR2 SVGIG (reference sequence). The CDR3 is CAWSVQGDSYTYEQYF. As DNA, the CDR3 is TGTGCCTGGAGTGTACAAGGGGACAGCTACACCTACGAGCAGTACTTC.